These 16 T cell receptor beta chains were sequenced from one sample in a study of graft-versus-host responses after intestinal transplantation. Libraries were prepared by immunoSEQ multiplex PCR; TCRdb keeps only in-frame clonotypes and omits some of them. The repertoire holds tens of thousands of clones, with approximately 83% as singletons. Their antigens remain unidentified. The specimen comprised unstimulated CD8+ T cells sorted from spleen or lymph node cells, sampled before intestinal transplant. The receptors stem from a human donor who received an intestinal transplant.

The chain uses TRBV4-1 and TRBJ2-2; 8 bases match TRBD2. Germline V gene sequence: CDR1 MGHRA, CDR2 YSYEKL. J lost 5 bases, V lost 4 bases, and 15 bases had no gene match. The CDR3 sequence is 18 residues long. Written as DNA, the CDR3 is TGCGCCAGCAGCCCTCAGATTCGGGGGGGGGTTGGTACCGGGGAGCTGTTTTTT. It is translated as CASSPQIRGGVGTGELFF.

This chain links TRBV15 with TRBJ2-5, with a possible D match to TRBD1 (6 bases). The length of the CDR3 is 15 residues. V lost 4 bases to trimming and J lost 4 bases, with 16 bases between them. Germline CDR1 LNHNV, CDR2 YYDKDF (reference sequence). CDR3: CATSKGDLKVETQYF. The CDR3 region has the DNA TGTGCCACCAGCAAGGGGGATCTCAAAGTAGAGACCCAGTACTTC.

CDR3 in DNA: TGTGCCAGCAGTTTGGGGCGGAGTGGCTATGGCTACACCTTC. Protein sequence: CASSLGRSGYGYTF. The chain carries TRBV27 and TRBJ1-2; D is possibly TRBD1 (5 bases). The CDR3 contains 14 residues. With 3 bases removed from V and 4 bases from J, the gap between germline ends came to 12 bases. Germline V gene lookup returns CDR1 MNHEY and CDR2 SMNVEV (reference sequence).

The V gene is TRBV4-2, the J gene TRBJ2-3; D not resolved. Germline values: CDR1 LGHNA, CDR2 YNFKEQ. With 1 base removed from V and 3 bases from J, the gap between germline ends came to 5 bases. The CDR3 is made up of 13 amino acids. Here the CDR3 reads CASSQGVTDTQYF. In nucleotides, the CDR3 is TGTGCCAGCAGCCAAGGAGTTACAGATACGCAGTATTTT.

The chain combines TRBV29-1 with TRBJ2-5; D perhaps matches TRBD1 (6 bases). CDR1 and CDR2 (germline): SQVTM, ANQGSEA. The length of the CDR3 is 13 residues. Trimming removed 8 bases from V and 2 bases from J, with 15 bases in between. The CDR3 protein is CSYRVLNQETQYF. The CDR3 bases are TGCAGCTACAGGGTATTAAATCAAGAGACCCAGTACTTC.

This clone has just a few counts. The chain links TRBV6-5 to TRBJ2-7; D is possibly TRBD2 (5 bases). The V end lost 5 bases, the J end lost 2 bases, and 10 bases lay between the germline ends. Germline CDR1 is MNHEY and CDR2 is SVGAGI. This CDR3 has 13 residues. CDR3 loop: CASSADFAYEQYF. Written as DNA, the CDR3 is TGTGCCAGCAGTGCGGACTTTGCCTACGAGCAGTACTTC.

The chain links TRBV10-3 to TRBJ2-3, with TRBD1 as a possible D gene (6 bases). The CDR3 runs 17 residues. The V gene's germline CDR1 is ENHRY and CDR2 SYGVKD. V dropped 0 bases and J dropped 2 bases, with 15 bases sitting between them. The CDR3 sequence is CAISESIKPGVTDTQYF. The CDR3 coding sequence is TGTGCCATCAGTGAGTCGATCAAGCCAGGGGTCACAGATACGCAGTATTTT.

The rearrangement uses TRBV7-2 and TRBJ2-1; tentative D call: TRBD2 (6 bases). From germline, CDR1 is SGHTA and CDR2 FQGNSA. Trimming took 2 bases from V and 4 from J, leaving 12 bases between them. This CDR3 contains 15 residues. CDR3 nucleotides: TGTGCCAGCAGCTTATTTTCCGGGAGATACAATGAGCAGTTCTTC. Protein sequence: CASSLFSGRYNEQFF.

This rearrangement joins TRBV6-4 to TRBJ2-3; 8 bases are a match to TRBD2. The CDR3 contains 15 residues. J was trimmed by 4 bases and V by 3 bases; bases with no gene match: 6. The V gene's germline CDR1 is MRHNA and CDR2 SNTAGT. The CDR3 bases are TGTGCCAGCAGTGAGACGGGGGGGCGGGCAGATACGCAGTATTTT. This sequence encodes CASSETGGRADTQYF.

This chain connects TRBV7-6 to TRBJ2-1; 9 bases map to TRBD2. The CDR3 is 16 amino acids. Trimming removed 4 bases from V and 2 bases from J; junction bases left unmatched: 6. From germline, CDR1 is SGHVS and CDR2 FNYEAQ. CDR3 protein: CASSSHSGRPYNEQFF. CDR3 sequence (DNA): TGTGCCAGCAGCTCCCATAGCGGGAGACCCTACAATGAGCAGTTCTTC.

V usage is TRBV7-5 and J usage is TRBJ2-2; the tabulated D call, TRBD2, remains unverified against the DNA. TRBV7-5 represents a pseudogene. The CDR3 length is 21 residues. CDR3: CARSILNGVGGGPRNTGELFF. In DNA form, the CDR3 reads TGTGCCAGAAGCATACTTAATGGCGTTGGGGGGGGGCCGAGGAACACCGGGGAGCTGTTTTTT.

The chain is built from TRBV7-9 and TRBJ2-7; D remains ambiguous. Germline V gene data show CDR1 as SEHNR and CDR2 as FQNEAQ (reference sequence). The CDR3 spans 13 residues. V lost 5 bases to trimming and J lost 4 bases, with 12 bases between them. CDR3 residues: CASSPPLGYEQYF. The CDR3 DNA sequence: TGTGCCAGCAGCCCCCCCCTCGGGTACGAGCAGTACTTC.

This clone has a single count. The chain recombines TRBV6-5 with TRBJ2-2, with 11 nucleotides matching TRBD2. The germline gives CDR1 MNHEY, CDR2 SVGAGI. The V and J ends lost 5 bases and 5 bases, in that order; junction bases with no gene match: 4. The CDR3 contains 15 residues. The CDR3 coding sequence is TGTGCCAGCAGTCCTCGGACTAGCGGGACCGGGGAGCTGTTTTTT. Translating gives CASSPRTSGTGELFF.

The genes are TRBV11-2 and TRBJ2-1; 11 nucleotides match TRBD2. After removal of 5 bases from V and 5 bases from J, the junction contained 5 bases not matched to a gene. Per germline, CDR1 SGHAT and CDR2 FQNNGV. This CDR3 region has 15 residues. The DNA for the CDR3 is TGTGCCAGCAGCCCCTTAGCGGGGGGGCACAATGAGCAGTTCTTC. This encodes CASSPLAGGHNEQFF.

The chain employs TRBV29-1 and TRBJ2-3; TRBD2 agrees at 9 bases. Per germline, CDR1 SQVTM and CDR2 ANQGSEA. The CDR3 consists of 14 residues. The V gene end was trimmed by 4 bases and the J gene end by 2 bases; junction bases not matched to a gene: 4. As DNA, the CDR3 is TGCAGCGTTGCAGCGGGGGGTCACACAGATACGCAGTATTTT. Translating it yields CSVAAGGHTDTQYF.

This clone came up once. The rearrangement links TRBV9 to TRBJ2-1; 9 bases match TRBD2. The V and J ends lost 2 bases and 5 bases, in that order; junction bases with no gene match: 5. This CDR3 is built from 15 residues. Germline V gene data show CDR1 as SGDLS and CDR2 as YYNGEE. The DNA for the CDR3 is TGTGCCAGCAGCGTCCGCCCTAGCGGGGACAATGAGCAGTTCTTC. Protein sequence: CASSVRPSGDNEQFF.